A selection of T cell receptor beta chains follows, all from one sample in a study of T cell responses to AZD1222 COVID-19 vaccine. Sequenced by immunoSEQ multiplex PCR; TCRdb stores in-frame clones only, minus some. The sample records 70,000 to 100,000 clones, roughly nine tenths being singletons. Sequenced here: peripheral blood, sampled 28 days after the second AZD1222 dose. These TCRs come from an adult who received the AZD1222 COVID-19 vaccine. The CDR3 runs from the conserved cysteine through the conserved F or W. D genes are given only for firm matches. Expanded clones get a size class; other rows say once, few or many, or leave the size out.

NA,NA,TRBJ2-7,TRBV28,TGTGCCAGCAGTCTCTCTAGCTACGAGCAGTACTTC,CASSLSSYEQYF
TRBD1,NA,TRBJ1-1,TRBV6-5,TGTGCCAGCAGTACAGGGGGCATGATTGAAGCTTTCTTT,CASSTGGMIEAFF
TRBD2,NA,TRBJ2-6,TRBV4-2,TGTGCCAGCAGCCAAGATGGAGCGGGGGGCACGGGGAGCTCTGGGGCCAACGTCCTGACTTTC,CASSQDGAGGTGSSGANVLTF
TRBD2,few,TRBJ2-1,TRBV12-5,TGTGCTAGTGGTTTGGTAAGGAGCGGGGGCCACAATGAGCAGTTCTTC,CASGLVRSGGHNEQFF
NA,NA,TRBJ1-1,TRBV20-1,TGCAGTGCTAGTAAGTCAGCGCGGGAGAACACTGAAGCTTTCTTT,CSASKSARENTEAFF
TRBD1,few,TRBJ1-6,TRBV30,TGTGCCTGGAGTAACAGGGGCGTTCTGTCCCTCCACTTT,CAWSNRGVLSLHF
TRBD2,NA,TRBJ2-3,TRBV11-3,TGTGCCAGCAGCGCAAGAACTAGCGGGGGGACCACAGATACGCAGTATTTT,CASSARTSGGTTDTQYF
TRBD1,NA,TRBJ2-5,TRBV6-5,TGTGCCAGCAGGCGACAGGGTAGGGAGACCCAGTACTTC,CASRRQGRETQYF
NA,NA,TRBJ2-4,TRBV9,TGTGCCAGCAGCGTAGGCGCAGCCAAAAACATTCAGTACTTC,CASSVGAAKNIQYF
NA,NA,TRBJ1-1,TRBV19,TGTGCCACCCGGTCGGGGGCGAACACTGAAGCTTTCTTT,CATRSGANTEAFF
NA,NA,TRBJ1-5,TRBV19,TGTGCCAGTAGTCTCAACTTTAATCAGCCCCAGCATTTT,CASSLNFNQPQHF
NA,NA,TRBJ1-1,TRBV7-8,TGTGCCAGCAGCACAACCCGGGGGGCCACTGAAGCTTTCTTT,CASSTTRGATEAFF
NA,NA,TRBJ2-7,TRBV3-1/TRBV3-2,TGTGCCAGCAGCGAGGGTGGACGGGGGGCCCACGAGGAGCAGTACTTC,CASSEGGRGAHEEQYF
NA,NA,TRBJ1-3,TRBV30,TGTGCCTGGAGTACTGACCCCTCTGGAAACACCATATATTTT,CAWSTDPSGNTIYF
NA,NA,TRBJ1-1,TRBV2,TGTGCCAGCAGCTCAGGGGTGAACACTGAAGCTTTCTTT,CASSSGVNTEAFF
NA,NA,TRBJ1-2,TRBV3-1/TRBV3-2,TGTGCCAGCAGCCAAGATCGTGGGAACTATGGCTACACCTTC,CASSQDRGNYGYTF
NA,NA,TRBJ1-6,TRBV3-1/TRBV3-2,TGTGCCAGCAGCCCATTGGCTAGCTCCTATAATTCACCCCTCCACTTT,CASSPLASSYNSPLHF
NA,NA,TRBJ1-2,TRBV19,TGTGCCAGTAGTATAGGAAGGGCGAACTATGGCTACACCTTC,CASSIGRANYGYTF
NA,NA,TRBJ2-2,TRBV16,TGTGCCAGCAGCCAATGGGCCGGGGAGCTGTTTTTT,CASSQWAGELFF
NA,NA,TRBJ1-5,TRBV5-4,TGTGCCAGCAGCTTATACGGAAATCAGCCCCAGCATTTT,CASSLYGNQPQHF
NA,NA,TRBJ1-2,TRBV9,TGTGCCAGCAGTTCGGACAGCGCTTCCTATGGCTACACCTTC,CASSSDSASYGYTF
NA,NA,TRBJ1-6,TRBV2,TGTGCCAGCAGTATCACTCCTCCGGGGGCTGGGAATTCACCCCTCCACTTT,CASSITPPGAGNSPLHF
NA,NA,TRBJ1-6,TRBV2,TGTGCCAGCAGTGAAGCTCGGGCCTCGCTGTCACCCCTCCACTTT,CASSEARASLSPLHF
TRBD1,NA,TRBJ2-5,TRBV7-6,TGTGCCAGCAGCCCGGGACAGGGATGGACCCAGTACTTC,CASSPGQGWTQYF
NA,NA,TRBJ2-2,TRBV24-1,TGTGCCACCAGTTCGGGGTCCACCGGGGAGCTGTTTTTT,CATSSGSTGELFF
NA,once,TRBJ2-7,TRBV11-2,TGTGCCAGCAGCCAAGGAAACCTTGGGGTTTACGAGCAGTACTTC,CASSQGNLGVYEQYF
NA,NA,TRBJ1-6,TRBV7-2,TGTGCCAGCAGCTTTTTCGGTGAAGGGTCACCCCTCCACTTT,CASSFFGEGSPLHF
NA,few,TRBJ1-6,TRBV7-2,TGTGCCAGCGCCTCAGGGTTATCAAATTCACCCCTCCACTTT,CASASGLSNSPLHF
NA,NA,TRBJ2-3,TRBV5-6,TGTGCCAGCAGCTTGTTCCAGGGGACACACACAGATACGCAGTATTTT,CASSLFQGTHTDTQYF
TRBD2,NA,TRBJ2-5,TRBV5-1,TGCGCCAGCAGCCTGAGACTAGCGGGGGGTATACAGACCCAGTACTTC,CASSLRLAGGIQTQYF
TRBD1,NA,TRBJ1-1,TRBV7-2,TGTGCCAGCAGCGCAGTTGACAGGGGTGGAGCTTTCTTT,CASSAVDRGGAFF
TRBD1,NA,TRBJ1-1,TRBV27,TGTGCCAGCAGTCCCGGGACAGGTTACACTGAAGCTTTCTTT,CASSPGTGYTEAFF
NA,NA,TRBJ2-5,TRBV19,TGTGCCAGGACCCCCCGGGGGCCCGAAGAGACCCAGTACTTC,CARTPRGPEETQYF
NA,NA,TRBJ2-2,TRBV30,TGTGCCTGGAGTGTTGGGACGTCCCCCGGGGAGCTGTTTTTT,CAWSVGTSPGELFF
TRBD1,NA,TRBJ2-7,TRBV18,TGTGCCAGCTCACCACCGGACAGGAGTCCCTACGAGCAGTACTTC,CASSPPDRSPYEQYF
NA,once,TRBJ1-5,TRBV12-3/TRBV12-4,TGTGCCAGCACCAACTATAGCAATCAGCCCCAGCATTTT,CASTNYSNQPQHF
NA,NA,TRBJ2-7,TRBV3-1/TRBV3-2,TGTGCCAGCAGCCAACTGTACGAGCAGTACTTC,CASSQLYEQYF
NA,NA,TRBJ2-5,TRBV18,TGTGCCAGCTCACCTCTCGGGACGGTCCAAGAGACCCAGTACTTC,CASSPLGTVQETQYF
NA,NA,TRBJ1-2,TRBV27,TGTGCCAGCAGGGGTGGTGGGGACGGCTACACCTTC,CASRGGGDGYTF
NA,NA,TRBJ2-7,TRBV18,TGTGCCAGCTCCCCGAGGCAGGGAACCTACGAGCAGTACTTC,CASSPRQGTYEQYF
TRBD1,NA,TRBJ2-7,TRBV6-5,TGTGCCAGCAGTTCCAGGGGGCAGGGCGAGCAGTACTTC,CASSSRGQGEQYF
TRBD2,NA,TRBJ2-7,TRBV6-5,TGTGCCAGCAGAAGCAGACTAGCGGGGGACTACGAGCAGTACTTC,CASRSRLAGDYEQYF
TRBD2,NA,TRBJ2-5,TRBV19,TGTGCCAGTAGTCCTGGGGGGGGTTCAGAGACCCAGTACTTC,CASSPGGGSETQYF
NA,NA,TRBJ1-1,TRBV6-5,TGTGCCAGCAGTTACGGGGGGGTAGAAGCTTTCTTT,CASSYGGVEAFF
NA,NA,TRBJ1-2,TRBV7-9,TGTGCCAGCACCACAGCCGGGGCACTCTATGGCTACACCTTC,CASTTAGALYGYTF
TRBD1,once,TRBJ1-5,TRBV19,TGTGCCAGTAGTTGGGGACAGACCCCCAATCAGCCCCAGCATTTT,CASSWGQTPNQPQHF
NA,NA,TRBJ1-6,TRBV5-8,TGTGCCAGCAGCTTGGAACAGACTAATTCACCCCTCCACTTT,CASSLEQTNSPLHF
NA,NA,TRBJ1-1,TRBV18,TGTGCCAGCTCGCCAACCGGTGGTGAAGCTTTCTTT,CASSPTGGEAFF
NA,NA,TRBJ2-5,TRBV5-6,TGTGCCAGCAGCTTTCAAACCAGCCAAGAGACCCAGTACTTC,CASSFQTSQETQYF
NA,NA,TRBJ1-3,TRBV6-1,TGTGCCAGCAGTGAAGCTGCAGGGCAGCTGACAGGTACTGGAAACACCATATATTTT,CASSEAAGQLTGTGNTIYF
NA,NA,TRBJ1-5,TRBV2,TGTGCCAGCAAGGGCCAAGGGGGCAATCAGCCCCAGCATTTT,CASKGQGGNQPQHF
NA,NA,TRBJ2-7,TRBV2,TGTGCCAGCAGTGACAGACTGTACGAGCAGTACTTC,CASSDRLYEQYF
NA,NA,TRBJ1-2,TRBV14,TGTGCCAGCAGCCATTTGGCGAGAGGGCTACGGTATGGCTACACCTTC,CASSHLARGLRYGYTF
NA,NA,TRBJ1-2,TRBV12-3/TRBV12-4,TGTGCCAGCAGCCGCCGGGGGGATGGCTACACCTTC,CASSRRGDGYTF
TRBD1,NA,TRBJ1-5,TRBV6-5,TGTGCCAGCAGTTCCCGCCGGGACAGGGAGAATCAGCCCCAGCATTTT,CASSSRRDRENQPQHF
NA,NA,TRBJ2-7,TRBV5-5,TGTGCCAGCAGCCCAGGGGTGACCAGCTCCTACGAGCAGTACTTC,CASSPGVTSSYEQYF
NA,NA,TRBJ1-1,TRBV5-1,TGCGCCAGCACCCGAACGATCCCTGAGCGGAGCAACGGGATCACTGAAGCTTTCTTT,CASTRTIPERSNGITEAFF